This TCR beta chain emerged from a study of blood T cells in healthy people across ages. Points from the study as a whole: In these data, TCR beta diversity tracked strongly with naive T cell percentage.

With a J-beta primer mix and a sample-barcoded 5' primer, a second PCR ran roughly 7 to 11 cycles. The authors tagged each cDNA molecule using a template-switch adaptor with 12 random nucleotides. TCRdb re-called the 5' RACE reads with MiXCR, one entry per CDR3 protein. The sample includes about 780,000 distinct CDR3 sequences, about 47% of them seen just once. On this clonotype: Its antigen is still unknown.

Those donating, healthy Caucasian individuals from Russia, were aged roughly 6 to 95. This CDR3 region has 17 residues. Unmatched junction bases numbered 8, after V lost 4 bases and J lost 3 bases. Germline-derived CDR1 and CDR2 are DFQATT and SNEGSKA (reference sequence). The chain joins TRBV20-1 to TRBJ2-3; 15 positions agree with TRBD2. The TCR originated in an elderly man in good health. Sequenced material: blood. The CDR3 region has the DNA TGCAGTGCTACAGGACTAGCGGGAGGGCCACGGACAGATACGCAGTATTTT. This translates into CSATGLAGGPRTDTQYF.